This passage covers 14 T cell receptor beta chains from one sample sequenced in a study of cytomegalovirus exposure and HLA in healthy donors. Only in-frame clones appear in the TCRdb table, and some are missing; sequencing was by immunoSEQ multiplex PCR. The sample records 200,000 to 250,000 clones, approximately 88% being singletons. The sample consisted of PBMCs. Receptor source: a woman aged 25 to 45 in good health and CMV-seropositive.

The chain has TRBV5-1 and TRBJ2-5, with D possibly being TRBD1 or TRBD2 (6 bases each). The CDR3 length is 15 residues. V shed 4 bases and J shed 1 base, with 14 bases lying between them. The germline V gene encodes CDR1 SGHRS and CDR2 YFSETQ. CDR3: CASSLRWGAQETQYF. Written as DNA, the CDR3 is TGCGCCAGCAGCCTTCGGTGGGGGGCCCAAGAGACCCAGTACTTC.

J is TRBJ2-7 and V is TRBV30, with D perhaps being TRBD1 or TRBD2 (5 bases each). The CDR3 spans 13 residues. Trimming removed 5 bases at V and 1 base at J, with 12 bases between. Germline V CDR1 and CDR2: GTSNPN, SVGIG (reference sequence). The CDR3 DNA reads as TGTGCCTGGGGACCGGGACGGTCCTACGAGCAGTACTTC. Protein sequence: CAWGPGRSYEQYF.

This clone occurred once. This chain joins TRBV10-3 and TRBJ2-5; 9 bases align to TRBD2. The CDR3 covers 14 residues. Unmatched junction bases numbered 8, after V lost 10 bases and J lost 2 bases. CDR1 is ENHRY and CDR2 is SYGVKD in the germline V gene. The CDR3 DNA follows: TGTGCCACGGATAGCGGGAGAGGACAAGAGACCCAGTACTTC. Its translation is CATDSGRGQETQYF.

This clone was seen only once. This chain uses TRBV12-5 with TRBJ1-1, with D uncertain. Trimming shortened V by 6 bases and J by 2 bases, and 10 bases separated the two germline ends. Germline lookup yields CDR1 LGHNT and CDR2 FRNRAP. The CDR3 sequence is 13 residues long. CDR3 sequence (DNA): TGTGCTAGTGGCGCACCGGAAAACACTGAAGCTTTCTTT. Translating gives CASGAPENTEAFF.

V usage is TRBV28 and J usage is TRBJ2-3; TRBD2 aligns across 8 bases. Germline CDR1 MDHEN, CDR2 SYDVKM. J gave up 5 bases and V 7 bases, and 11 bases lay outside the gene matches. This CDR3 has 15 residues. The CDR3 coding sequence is TGTGCCAGCACCTCAGCGGGAGAACCCGTAGATACGCAGTATTTT. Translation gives CASTSAGEPVDTQYF.

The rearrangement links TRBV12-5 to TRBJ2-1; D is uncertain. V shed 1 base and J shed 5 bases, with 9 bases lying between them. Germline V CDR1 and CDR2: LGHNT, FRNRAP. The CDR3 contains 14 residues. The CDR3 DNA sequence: TGTGCTAGTGGTTTGGGTCTGACCGACAATGAGCAGTTCTTC. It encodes CASGLGLTDNEQFF. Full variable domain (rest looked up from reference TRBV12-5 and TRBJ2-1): DARVTQTPRHKVTEMGQEVTMRCQPILGHNTVFWYRQTMMQGLELLAYFRNRAPLDDSGMPKDRFSAEMPDATLATLKIQPSEPRDSAVYFCASGLGLTDNEQFFGPGTRLTVL.

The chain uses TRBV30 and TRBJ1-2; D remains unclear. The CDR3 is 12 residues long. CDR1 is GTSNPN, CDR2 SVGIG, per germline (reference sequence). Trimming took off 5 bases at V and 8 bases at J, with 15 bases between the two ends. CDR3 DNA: TGTGCCTGGCGCGGGGAGAGACCCGGCTACACCTTC. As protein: CAWRGERPGYTF.

The CDR3 DNA reads TGTGCCAGCAGTTTAGGAGGGAGGGCTCGATCGGCTTTCTTT. Protein: CASSLGGRARSAFF. The chain carries TRBV28 and TRBJ1-1, with D hard to call. The ends were cut back, 2 bases at V and 11 bases at J, with 18 bases in the middle. Per germline, CDR1 MDHEN and CDR2 SYDVKM. The CDR3 runs 14 residues.

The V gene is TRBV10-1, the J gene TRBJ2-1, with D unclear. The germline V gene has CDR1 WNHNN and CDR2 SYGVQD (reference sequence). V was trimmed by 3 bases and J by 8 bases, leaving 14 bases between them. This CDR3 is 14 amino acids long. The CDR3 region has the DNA TGCGCCAGCAGTGAAGCCCGCGAGGTCGATGAGCAGTTCTTC. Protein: CASSEAREVDEQFF.

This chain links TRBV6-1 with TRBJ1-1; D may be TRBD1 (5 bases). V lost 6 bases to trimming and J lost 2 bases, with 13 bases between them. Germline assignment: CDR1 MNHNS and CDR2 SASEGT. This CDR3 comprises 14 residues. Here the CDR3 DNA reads TGTGCCAGCAGCGTGGAAGGGGAAAACACTGAAGCTTTCTTT. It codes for CASSVEGENTEAFF.

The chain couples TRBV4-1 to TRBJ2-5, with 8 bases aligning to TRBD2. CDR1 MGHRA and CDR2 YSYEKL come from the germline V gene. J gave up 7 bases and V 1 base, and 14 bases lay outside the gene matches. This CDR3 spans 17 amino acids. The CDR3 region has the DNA TGCGCCAGCAGCCAAGTTTGGGCAGCGGGAGCGAGGGGGACCCAGTACTTC. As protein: CASSQVWAAGARGTQYF.

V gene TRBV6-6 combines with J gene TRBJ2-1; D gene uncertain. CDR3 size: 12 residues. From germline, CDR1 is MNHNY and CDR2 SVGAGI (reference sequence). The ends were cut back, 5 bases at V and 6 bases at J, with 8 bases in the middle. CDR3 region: CASSATLNEQFF. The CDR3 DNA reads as TGTGCCAGCAGTGCGACACTCAATGAGCAGTTCTTC.

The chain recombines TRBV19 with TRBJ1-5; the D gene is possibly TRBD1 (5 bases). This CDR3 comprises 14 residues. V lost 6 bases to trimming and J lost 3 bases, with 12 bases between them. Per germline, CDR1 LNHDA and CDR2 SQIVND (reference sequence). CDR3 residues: CASRGYRNNQPQHF. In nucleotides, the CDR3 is TGTGCCAGTAGGGGGTACAGGAACAATCAGCCCCAGCATTTT.

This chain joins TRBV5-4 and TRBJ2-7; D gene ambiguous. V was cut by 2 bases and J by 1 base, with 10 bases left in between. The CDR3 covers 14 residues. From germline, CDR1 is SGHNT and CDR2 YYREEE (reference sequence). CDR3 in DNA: TGTGCCAGCAGCTTTGGCGGAGCTTCCTACGAGCAGTACTTC. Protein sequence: CASSFGGASYEQYF.